A selection of T cell receptor beta chains follows, all from one sample in a study of blood T cell repertoires in COVID-19. Sequenced by immunoSEQ multiplex PCR; TCRdb stores in-frame clones only, minus some. The sample lists roughly 220,000 clones, 85% to 90% occurring once. Sample: PBMCs or T cells enriched from blood (not recorded which). All receptors come from a woman aged 45 to 65 with acute COVID-19. The CDR3 runs from the conserved cysteine through the conserved F or W. The D gene is left open where the match is weak. Clone sizes are given selectively: once, few, many, or a class where the clone is expanded.

D	V	J	size	CDR3	DNA
NA	TRBV28	TRBJ2-1	NA	CASSGSGAVYNEQFF	TGTGCCAGCAGTGGGTCAGGGGCTGTCTACAATGAGCAGTTCTTC
NA	TRBV5-1	TRBJ1-2	NA	CASSYSGETNYGYTF	TGCGCCAGCAGCTATTCGGGGGAGACTAACTATGGCTACACCTTC
NA	TRBV19	TRBJ1-5	NA	CASSTGFNQPQHF	TGTGCCAGTAGTACAGGATTTAATCAGCCCCAGCATTTT
NA	TRBV4-1	TRBJ2-2	many	CASSQSDGYAGELFF	TGCGCCAGCAGCCAAAGCGACGGGTATGCCGGGGAGCTGTTTTTT
NA	TRBV27	TRBJ1-5	NA	CASRRTEYSNQPQHF	TGTGCCAGCAGACGGACAGAGTATAGCAATCAGCCCCAGCATTTT
TRBD1	TRBV7-6	TRBJ1-6	NA	CASSLEFGTGNNSPLHF	TGTGCCAGCAGCTTAGAATTTGGGACAGGAAATAATTCACCCCTCCACTTT
NA	TRBV28	TRBJ2-2	NA	CASSHRGTGELFF	TGTGCCAGCAGTCATAGAGGGACCGGGGAGCTGTTTTTT
TRBD2	TRBV3-1/TRBV3-2	TRBJ2-1	NA	CASSQVPAGGDNEQFF	TGTGCCAGCAGCCAGGTCCCAGCGGGAGGGGACAATGAGCAGTTCTTC
NA	TRBV5-1	TRBJ2-3	NA	CASSLGLPGGTDTQYF	TGCGCCAGCAGCTTGGGGCTGCCGGGGGGCACAGATACGCAGTATTTT
NA	TRBV7-2	TRBJ2-2	few	CASSSDNRRELFF	TGTGCCAGCAGCTCCGACAATCGACGGGAGCTGTTTTTT
NA	TRBV5-5	TRBJ1-1	NA	CASSHSTLNTEAFF	TGTGCCAGCAGCCACAGTACCCTGAACACTGAAGCTTTCTTT
NA	TRBV29-1	TRBJ1-2	NA	CSVPRGANYGYTF	TGCAGCGTTCCCAGGGGTGCTAACTATGGCTACACCTTC
TRBD1	TRBV10-3	TRBJ2-7	NA	CATTIGQGHYEQYF	TGTGCCACGACCATAGGACAGGGGCACTACGAGCAGTACTTC
TRBD2	TRBV7-9	TRBJ2-1	NA	CASSFTSGSIEQFF	TGTGCCAGCAGCTTTACTAGCGGGAGTATTGAGCAGTTCTTC
NA	TRBV7-9	TRBJ1-1	NA	CASSLASVADEAFF	TGTGCCAGCAGCTTAGCGTCAGTTGCAGATGAAGCTTTCTTT
NA	TRBV27	TRBJ1-4	NA	CASRPRGHGDEKLFF	TGTGCCAGCAGACCAAGGGGTCATGGGGATGAAAAACTGTTTTTT
NA	TRBV27	TRBJ2-7	NA	CASSFIGTTYEQYF	TGTGCCAGCAGTTTTATCGGGACAACCTACGAGCAGTACTTC